A selection of T cell receptor beta chains follows, all from one sample in a study of cytomegalovirus exposure and HLA in healthy donors. The method was immunoSEQ multiplex PCR; TCRdb's version includes in-frame clones alone and lacks a portion of them. The table has about 200,000 clones, about 86% seen once; the top ten hold 1.5% to 2%. Sequenced input: PBMCs. The source of these receptors is a man in his forties in good health and CMV-seropositive. Each CDR3 is given with its conserved first and last residue. Fields, in order: D gene, V gene, J gene, clone size, CDR3 DNA, CDR3 protein. The D gene is left open where the match is weak. A row's size may be missing; if present it is once, few, many or a size class.

D: TRBD1; V: TRBV10-1; J: TRBJ1-4; size: few; DNA: TGCGCCAGCAGTGAGTATTCGGGACAGAATGAAAAACTGTTTTTT; CDR3: CASSEYSGQNEKLFF
D: NA; V: TRBV19; J: TRBJ2-7; size: NA; DNA: TGTGCCAGTGGCGGGTTCCACGAGCAGTACTTC; CDR3: CASGGFHEQYF
D: NA; V: TRBV2; J: TRBJ2-2; size: once; DNA: TGTGCCAGCAGTGAGGTTAAGGGCGGGATCGGGGAGCTGTTTTTT; CDR3: CASSEVKGGIGELFF
D: NA; V: TRBV9; J: TRBJ2-7; size: NA; DNA: TGTGCCAGCAGCAGGGGGGGCTACGAGCAGTACTTC; CDR3: CASSRGGYEQYF
D: NA; V: TRBV6-5; J: TRBJ1-5; size: NA; DNA: TGTGCCAGCAGAAAACAGGAGAATCAGCCCCAGCATTTT; CDR3: CASRKQENQPQHF
D: TRBD2; V: TRBV7-9; J: TRBJ2-1; size: NA; DNA: TGTTCCAGCAGCTACGGGACTAGCGGGTACAATGAGCAGTTCTTC; CDR3: CSSSYGTSGYNEQFF
D: NA; V: TRBV5-8; J: TRBJ2-3; size: few; DNA: TGTGCCAGCAGCTTGGGGCAGGGACACGCTACGCAGTATTTT; CDR3: CASSLGQGHATQYF
D: NA; V: TRBV10-3; J: TRBJ1-1; size: NA; DNA: TGTGCCATCAGTGGAATGACAGAGAACACTGAAGCTTTCTTT; CDR3: CAISGMTENTEAFF
D: NA; V: TRBV6-5; J: TRBJ1-5; size: NA; DNA: TGTGCCAGCAGTTACTCAGGGACGGGGGATCAGCCCCAGCATTTT; CDR3: CASSYSGTGDQPQHF
D: TRBD2; V: TRBV7-8; J: TRBJ2-3; size: NA; DNA: TGTGCCAGCAGCTTGGTCCGGACTAGCGGGGGAACAGATACGCAGTATTTT; CDR3: CASSLVRTSGGTDTQYF
D: NA; V: TRBV5-1; J: TRBJ2-3; size: once; DNA: TGCGCCAGCAGCTTCAGTGATAGCATGACAGATACGCAGTATTTT; CDR3: CASSFSDSMTDTQYF
D: TRBD1; V: TRBV5-1; J: TRBJ1-1; size: NA; DNA: TGCGCCAGCAGCTTGGCCCTGGGCAGGGGGCACACTGAAGCTTTCTTT; CDR3: CASSLALGRGHTEAFF
D: TRBD2; V: TRBV6-5; J: TRBJ2-1; size: NA; DNA: TGTGCCAGCATCCCTCCGGGGGGACCCAACAATGAGCAGTTCTTC; CDR3: CASIPPGGPNNEQFF
D: NA; V: TRBV7-9; J: TRBJ1-1; size: NA; DNA: TGTGCCAGCAGCGCAGGGTCACAGGATGAAGCTTTCTTT; CDR3: CASSAGSQDEAFF
D: TRBD2; V: TRBV6-1; J: TRBJ2-7; size: NA; DNA: TGTGCCAGCAGTGTCTTAGCGGGAGACTACGAGCAGTACTTC; CDR3: CASSVLAGDYEQYF
D: NA; V: TRBV19; J: TRBJ1-5; size: NA; DNA: TGTGCCAGTAGCGACAGGCCCTATCAGCCCCAGCATTTT; CDR3: CASSDRPYQPQHF
D: TRBD1; V: TRBV4-2; J: TRBJ2-5; size: NA; DNA: TGTGCCAGCAGCCAGGGACAGCAAGAGACCCAGTACTTC; CDR3: CASSQGQQETQYF
D: NA; V: TRBV5-1; J: TRBJ1-1; size: NA; DNA: TGCGCCAGCAGCTTGTTAGGACAACCGAACACTGAAGCTTTCTTT; CDR3: CASSLLGQPNTEAFF
D: TRBD2; V: TRBV28; J: TRBJ2-3; size: NA; DNA: TGTGCCAGCAGTTTACCCCCAGCGGGGGACGGGGTTGGCACAGATACGCAGTATTTT; CDR3: CASSLPPAGDGVGTDTQYF
D: NA; V: TRBV28; J: TRBJ2-1; size: NA; DNA: TGTGCCAGCAGTTTCGGGGTAACCGATGAGCAGTTCTTC; CDR3: CASSFGVTDEQFF
D: TRBD2; V: TRBV7-2; J: TRBJ2-7; size: NA; DNA: TGTGCCAGCAGGGTCACCGGGACTAGCTACGACGAGCAGTACTTC; CDR3: CASRVTGTSYDEQYF
D: TRBD1; V: TRBV9; J: TRBJ2-5; size: NA; DNA: TGTGCCAGCAGCCCTACAGGGGGCACGGAGACCCAGTACTTC; CDR3: CASSPTGGTETQYF
D: TRBD1; V: TRBV4-1; J: TRBJ2-7; size: NA; DNA: TGCGCCAGCAGCCAATCCGGGACAGGGTACGAGGAGCAGTACTTC; CDR3: CASSQSGTGYEEQYF
D: NA; V: TRBV14; J: TRBJ1-2; size: NA; DNA: TGTGCCAGCAGCCATGGACAGAATGGCTACACCTTC; CDR3: CASSHGQNGYTF
D: TRBD2; V: TRBV6-6; J: TRBJ2-7; size: once; DNA: TGTGCCAGCAGTTACTCAACTAGCGGGAGCTACGAGCAGTACTTC; CDR3: CASSYSTSGSYEQYF
D: TRBD1; V: TRBV6-5; J: TRBJ2-1; size: NA; DNA: TGTGCCAGCAACGGACAGGGGGCGGGTGAGCAGTTCTTC; CDR3: CASNGQGAGEQFF